Following are 27 T cell receptor beta chains from one sample sequenced in a study of blood T cell repertoires in COVID-19. Produced via immunoSEQ multiplex PCR; TCRdb's table is partial and in-frame only. The data show around 480,000 clones, with 70% to 90% seen just once and over 9.5% held by the top ten. Sequences were obtained from peripheral blood. All receptors derive from a woman in her forties or fifties with COVID-19, enrolled during active disease.

The chain is built from TRBV5-4 and TRBJ2-5; 7 nucleotides match TRBD1. The V and J ends lost 0 bases and 2 bases, in that order; junction bases with no gene match: 4. The CDR3 loop spans 15 amino acids. CDR1 is SGHNT and CDR2 is YYREEE in the germline V gene (reference sequence). The CDR3 DNA follows: TGTGCCAGCAGCTTGGGGACAGGCGGACAAGAGACCCAGTACTTC. Encoded protein: CASSLGTGGQETQYF.

In its sample, this clone was seen a few times. The rearrangement joins TRBV27 to TRBJ1-6, with D possibly matching TRBD1 (5 bases). The CDR3 is 14 residues long. V was cut by 5 bases and J by 10 bases, with 15 bases left in between. Germline assignment: CDR1 MNHEY and CDR2 SMNVEV (reference sequence). CDR3 protein: CASSLPRRDSPLHF. The CDR3 bases are TGTGCCAGCAGTCTCCCCAGGAGGGACTCACCCCTCCACTTT.

The gene calls are TRBV15 and TRBJ1-1; D is undetermined. CDR3 length: 13 residues. The germline V gene encodes CDR1 LNHNV and CDR2 YYDKDF (reference sequence). V lost 4 bases to trimming and J lost 2 bases, with 8 bases between them. CDR3 loop: CATSTGFNTEAFF. In DNA, the CDR3 is TGTGCCACCAGCACGGGTTTTAACACTGAAGCTTTCTTT.

The chain recombines TRBV28 with TRBJ2-7, with D possibly matching TRBD2 (5 bases). Germline V gene lookup returns CDR1 MDHEN and CDR2 SYDVKM. The length of the CDR3 is 15 residues. The germline V and J ends were trimmed by 7 bases and 0 bases, with 16 bases remaining between them. The CDR3 reads CASTPGVGSSYEQYF. The CDR3 region has the DNA TGTGCCAGCACCCCCGGGGTGGGAAGCTCCTACGAGCAGTACTTC.

Remarks on this clone: Other DNA sequences in the sample encode the same CDR3. This sequence joins TRBV10-3 and TRBJ1-1; D is unresolved. The CDR3 loop spans 14 amino acids. The V gene lost 3 bases and the J gene lost 0 bases, with 8 bases spanning the gap. Per germline, CDR1 ENHRY and CDR2 SYGVKD. The CDR3 coding sequence is TGTGCCATCAGTGAAGACACAATGAACACTGAAGCTTTCTTT. It yields the protein CAISEDTMNTEAFF.

The rearrangement joins TRBV5-1 to TRBJ1-3; D is uncertain. Trimming left V 4 bases short and J 4 bases short, with 18 bases between. Germline CDR1 reads SGHRS; CDR2 reads YFSETQ. This CDR3 is 16 amino acids long. The CDR3 bases are TGCGCCAGCAGCCTGACCCGGGTCGGCGGAGGAAACACCATATATTTT. Translating it yields CASSLTRVGGGNTIYF.

The chain joins TRBV7-3 to TRBJ1-6, with 8 bases matching TRBD1. The junction had 13 bases not matched to a gene; V was cut back by 5 bases and J by 7 bases. The CDR3 runs to 17 residues. Germline values: CDR1 SGHTA, CDR2 FQGTGA. The CDR3 is CASSPYVTGVRNSPLHF. In DNA form, the CDR3 reads TGTGCCAGCAGCCCGTACGTGACAGGGGTGAGGAATTCACCCCTCCACTTT.

V and J are TRBV6-5 and TRBJ1-2, with 12 bases fitting TRBD1. CDR3 length: 15 amino acids. CDR1 MNHEY and CDR2 SVGAGI come from the germline V gene. The V gene end was trimmed by 7 bases and the J gene end by 4 bases; junction bases not matched to a gene: 7. The CDR3 DNA reads TGTGCCAGCATGGAGGGACAGGGGGCCGTCTATGGCTACACCTTC. This sequence encodes CASMEGQGAVYGYTF.

This sequence joins TRBV2 and TRBJ1-4; tentative D call: TRBD1 (5 bases). V was shortened by 5 bases and J by 4 bases, with 17 bases between the two germline ends. The CDR3 spans 16 residues. Germline values: CDR1 SNHLY, CDR2 FYNNEI. CDR3 loop: CASSPLGGGINEKLFF. DNA for the CDR3: TGTGCCAGCAGTCCATTGGGGGGGGGAATTAATGAAAAACTGTTTTTT.

The gene calls are TRBV5-1 and TRBJ2-3; 10 positions agree with TRBD2. The germline CDR1 and CDR2 sequences are SGHRS and YFSETQ. V was pared by 1 base and J by 3 bases, with 5 bases of the junction left unmatched. The CDR3 has 16 residues. The CDR3 sequence is CASSLYSGGMTDTQYF. Here the CDR3 DNA reads TGCGCCAGCAGCTTGTATAGCGGGGGGATGACAGATACGCAGTATTTT.

In this sample, this clone turned up a few times. This CDR3 is CASSWDRGQEDTQYF. The CDR3 DNA reads as TGTGCCAGCAGCTGGGACAGGGGGCAGGAAGATACGCAGTATTTT. This chain connects TRBV6-5 to TRBJ2-3; the match to TRBD1 covers 12 bases. The CDR3 consists of 15 residues. Germline V gives CDR1 MNHEY, CDR2 SVGAGI. V was clipped by 6 bases and J by 5 bases; unmatched bases: 6.

CDR3 sequence reads: CASSSRTGDYEQYF. CDR3 nucleotide sequence: TGTGCCAGCAGCTCGCGGACAGGGGATTACGAGCAGTACTTC. The gene calls are TRBV5-4 and TRBJ2-7; 9 nucleotides line up with TRBD1. This CDR3 has 14 amino acids. Trimming cost V 3 bases and J 4 bases; bases outside gene matches: 5. Germline-derived CDR1 and CDR2 are SGHNT and YYREEE (reference sequence).

This clone was seen just once. In DNA, the CDR3 is TGTGCCAGCAGTTCTTCTGGGGGCCTGGTCACCTACGAGCAGTACTTC. Residues: CASSSSGGLVTYEQYF. The chain has TRBV6-5 and TRBJ2-7; possibly TRBD1 for D (6 bases). There are 16 residues in the CDR3. V was cut by 4 bases and J by 2 bases, with 18 bases left in between. Germline CDR1 reads MNHEY; CDR2 reads SVGAGI.

This chain uses TRBV9 with TRBJ2-1, with 8 bases matching TRBD2. Trimming took 3 bases from V and 4 from J; bases not matched to a gene: 3. Per germline, CDR1 SGDLS and CDR2 YYNGEE. The CDR3 has 14 amino acids. The chain's CDR3 is CASSAPGGYNEQFF. CDR3 sequence (DNA): TGTGCCAGCAGCGCCCCGGGGGGGTACAATGAGCAGTTCTTC.

The chain has TRBV19 and TRBJ2-4, with 7 bases aligning to TRBD1. The V and J ends lost 3 bases and 4 bases, in that order; junction bases with no gene match: 6. This CDR3 region has 15 residues. Germline V CDR1 and CDR2: LNHDA, SQIVND (reference sequence). The chain's CDR3 is CASSISRQGKNIQYF. The CDR3 DNA follows: TGTGCCAGTAGTATCTCTAGACAGGGTAAAAACATTCAGTACTTC.

The chain combines TRBV27 with TRBJ1-1, with 7 bases aligning to TRBD1. CDR3 length equals 14 residues. V dropped 6 bases and J dropped 2; count of bases not matched to a gene: 6. Germline CDR1 is MNHEY and CDR2 is SMNVEV (reference sequence). The chain's CDR3 is CASRGGARNTEAFF. The DNA of the CDR3 is TGTGCCAGCAGAGGGGGCGCCCGAAACACTGAAGCTTTCTTT.

The rearrangement links TRBV10-1 to TRBJ2-3; D is perhaps TRBD2 (7 bases). The CDR3 has 15 amino acids. Germline V gene data show CDR1 as WNHNN and CDR2 as SYGVQD (reference sequence). The V and J ends lost 1 base and 2 bases respectively, with 10 bases between them. The DNA of the CDR3 is TGCGCCAGCAGTGAGTGGCGGGGGCCCACAGATACGCAGTATTTT. Encoded protein: CASSEWRGPTDTQYF.

The gene calls are TRBV11-2 and TRBJ2-7; 7 nucleotides agree with TRBD1. CDR3 length equals 14 residues. Per germline, CDR1 SGHAT and CDR2 FQNNGV. V lost 5 bases, J lost 2 bases, and 6 bases stayed unmatched. The CDR3 nucleotides read TGTGCCAGCAGCAAGGTGGACAGGCCCTACGAGCAGTACTTC. This codes for CASSKVDRPYEQYF. The full variable domain, in which reference TRBV11-2 and TRBJ2-7 provide the parts outside the CDR3, is EAGVAQSPRYKIIEKRQSVAFWCNPISGHATLYWYQQILGQGPKLLIQFQNNGVVDDSQLPKDRFSAERLKGVDSTLKIQPAKLEDSAVYLCASSKVDRPYEQYFGPGTRLTVT.

Notes on this clone: The same CDR3 arises from other DNA sequences in this sample as well. This sequence joins TRBV3-1 (or the pseudogene TRBV3-2) and TRBJ2-7; D gene unclear. CDR3 length equals 12 residues. Trimming removed 1 base from V and 6 bases from J, with 7 bases in between. Germline CDR1 and CDR2: LGHDT and YNNKEL (reference sequence). The CDR3 loop is CASSQGSSEQYF. The CDR3 DNA sequence: TGTGCCAGCAGCCAAGGGAGCAGCGAGCAGTACTTC.

This clone occurred many times. The chain links TRBV7-9 to TRBJ2-7; 7 positions agree with TRBD1. Germline V gives CDR1 SEHNR, CDR2 FQNEAQ (reference sequence). Trimming at V came to 4 bases and at J to 6 bases, leaving 9 bases not matched to a gene. This CDR3 region has 14 residues. In DNA form, the CDR3 reads TGTGCCAGCAGCTCCACCTCCCCAGGGGGCGAGCAGTACTTC. It yields the protein CASSSTSPGGEQYF.

The gene calls are TRBV6-5 and TRBJ1-1, with unresolved D. The CDR3 is made up of 15 amino acids. V was shortened by 0 bases and J by 5 bases, with 13 bases between the two germline ends. Germline CDR1 and CDR2: MNHEY and SVGAGI. CDR3: CASSYSRVSPTEAFF. In DNA, the CDR3 is TGTGCCAGCAGTTACTCTCGGGTGTCCCCGACTGAAGCTTTCTTT.

This chain joins TRBV5-1 and TRBJ1-6; TRBD1 matches at 12 bases. Trimming took 3 bases from V and 9 from J; bases not matched to a gene: 7. Germline-derived CDR1 and CDR2 are SGHRS and YFSETQ. The CDR3 loop spans 16 amino acids. CDR3 bases: TGCGCCAGCAGCTCCGGGACAGGGGGCGTCGGTTCACCCCTCCACTTT. Its protein is CASSSGTGGVGSPLHF.

The chain employs TRBV11-2 and TRBJ1-1; maybe TRBD1 (6 bases). V was trimmed by 8 bases and J by 5 bases, leaving 15 bases between them. The germline V gene encodes CDR1 SGHAT and CDR2 FQNNGV. The CDR3 has 13 amino acids. CDR3 loop: CASGQGLVTEAFF. The CDR3 bases are TGTGCCAGCGGGCAGGGGCTAGTGACTGAAGCTTTCTTT.

The chain is built from TRBV18 and TRBJ2-2; D may be TRBD2 (6 bases). The germline gives CDR1 KGHSH, CDR2 LQKENI. The V and J ends lost 3 bases and 6 bases respectively, with 11 bases between them. The CDR3 spans 14 residues. The CDR3 protein is CASSPDTGAGELFF. The CDR3 DNA is TGTGCCAGCTCACCCGACACGGGAGCCGGGGAGCTGTTTTTT.

The CDR3 protein is CASSLLRQGSNQPQHF. In DNA form, the CDR3 reads TGTGCCAGTAGTCTTCTTCGGCAGGGGAGCAATCAGCCCCAGCATTTT. V gene TRBV19 combines with J gene TRBJ1-5, with D perhaps matching TRBD1 (6 bases). Germline values: CDR1 LNHDA, CDR2 SQIVND (reference sequence). Trimming cost V 5 bases and J 1 base, with 15 bases left between them. This CDR3 has 16 amino acids.

The gene calls are TRBV28 and TRBJ1-6; D may be TRBD1 (5 bases). The CDR3 has 15 residues. The germline V gene has CDR1 MDHEN and CDR2 SYDVKM. Trimming left V 3 bases short and J 7 bases short, with 13 bases between. The CDR3 here is CASSFPRDRNSPLHF. CDR3 sequence (DNA): TGTGCCAGCAGTTTCCCTCGAGACAGAAATTCACCCCTCCACTTT.

The J gene is TRBJ1-2, the V gene TRBV19; a possible D gene is TRBD1 (5 bases). The CDR3 has 14 residues. Looked up from germline, CDR1 is LNHDA and CDR2 is SQIVND (reference sequence). Trimming removed 1 base at V and 4 bases at J, with 10 bases between. Here the CDR3 DNA reads TGTGCCAGTAGTATAGGGAGGGGTACCTATGGCTACACCTTC. This sequence encodes CASSIGRGTYGYTF.